This passage covers 25 T cell receptor beta chains from one sample sequenced in a study of cytomegalovirus exposure and HLA in healthy donors. With 60 Vbeta and 13 Jbeta primers, the PCR was carried out. The method was immunoSEQ multiplex PCR; TCRdb's version includes in-frame clones alone and lacks a portion of them. The sample lists some 210,000 clones, around 80% occurring once. The specimen was PBMCs. The receptors were gathered from a male donor in good health and CMV-seronegative.

The V and J genes are TRBV20-1 and TRBJ2-3, with D unresolved. CDR3 length: 11 residues. V shed 4 bases and J shed 4 bases, with 6 bases lying between them. The germline V gene encodes CDR1 DFQATT and CDR2 SNEGSKA (reference sequence). CDR3 sequence: CSAIRADTQYF. DNA for the CDR3: TGCAGTGCTATTAGAGCAGATACGCAGTATTTT.

This clone was counted only a few times. The chain recombines TRBV7-9 with TRBJ1-1; 7 bases match TRBD1. V gave up 3 bases and J gave up 6 bases; unmatched junction bases: 4. The CDR3 runs to 13 residues. Germline V lookup: CDR1 SEHNR, CDR2 FQNEAQ (reference sequence). Here the CDR3 DNA reads TGTGCCAGCAGCTTGACAGGGCCCTCTGAAGCTTTCTTT. Residues: CASSLTGPSEAFF.

This clone was detected only a few times. The CDR3 sequence is CVSRPGGTYTQYF. The CDR3, as DNA: TGCGTGAGTAGGCCGGGGGGAACATATACGCAGTATTTT. V is TRBV10-2 and J is TRBJ2-3; 7 positions match TRBD2. Germline V lookup: CDR1 WSHSY, CDR2 SAAADI. The CDR3 runs to 13 residues.

The V call is TRBV5-1, the J call TRBJ2-5, with D maybe TRBD1 (6 bases). With the DNA end fitting TRBJ2-7 better, the J assignment may be wrong. The CDR3 has 16 amino acids. Per germline, CDR1 SGHRS and CDR2 YFSETQ. In nucleotides, the CDR3 is TGCGCCAGCAGCTTGGATGGGGGCGTTGATATCCACGAGCAGTACTTC. This gives the protein CASSLDGGVDIHEQYF.

This chain joins TRBV19 and TRBJ1-2; 9 nucleotides agree with TRBD1. Trimming removed 5 bases from V and 0 bases from J; junction bases left unmatched: 4. The germline gives CDR1 LNHDA, CDR2 SQIVND (reference sequence). CDR3 size: 15 residues. CDR3 in DNA: TGTGCCAGTAGTCCCAGGACAGGGGCTAACTATGGCTACACCTTC. It is translated as CASSPRTGANYGYTF. The full variable domain, completed using reference TRBV19 and TRBJ1-2, is DGGITQSPKYLFRKEGQNVTLSCEQNLNHDAMYWYRQDPGQGLRLIYYSQIVNDFQKGDIAEGYSVSREKKESFPLTVTSAQKNPTAFYLCASSPRTGANYGYTFGSGTRLTVV.

The chain is built from TRBV19 and TRBJ1-2, with 7 bases matching TRBD1. Germline V gene sequence: CDR1 LNHDA, CDR2 SQIVND (reference sequence). The CDR3 has 15 amino acids. V lost 10 bases to trimming and J lost 5 bases; unmatched junction nucleotides: 16. CDR3 protein: CATLSKGGARYGYTF. CDR3 in DNA: TGTGCCACCCTCTCGAAAGGGGGCGCTCGGTATGGCTACACCTTC.

The genes are TRBV14 and TRBJ2-1; TRBD2 aligns across 8 bases. V was clipped by 1 base and J by 2 bases; unmatched bases: 1. The CDR3 is 15 amino acids. The germline V gene has CDR1 SGHDN and CDR2 FVKESK. The CDR3 DNA reads as TGTGCCAGCAGCCAAGGGACTAGCACCTACAATGAGCAGTTCTTC. Protein sequence: CASSQGTSTYNEQFF.

J is TRBJ2-7 and V is TRBV5-1, with TRBD2 identical over 7 bases. The CDR3 totals 14 residues. V dropped 0 bases and J dropped 6; count of bases not matched to a gene: 6. From germline, CDR1 is SGHRS and CDR2 YFSETQ. CDR3: CASSLGLAVFEQYF. The CDR3 DNA sequence: TGCGCCAGCAGCTTGGGACTAGCCGTGTTCGAGCAGTACTTC. The full variable domain, with the rest looked up from reference TRBV5-1 and TRBJ2-7, is KAGVTQTPRYLIKTRGQQVTLSCSPISGHRSVSWYQQTPGQGLQFLFEYFSETQRNKGNFPGRFSGRQFSNSRSEMNVSTLELGDSALYLCASSLGLAVFEQYFGPGTRLTVT.

This chain connects TRBV6-1 to TRBJ1-1; D is unclear. Germline V gene sequence: CDR1 MNHNS, CDR2 SASEGT. Deletions cut 2 bases from V and 6 bases from J, with 10 bases between. CDR3 length: 13 residues. CDR3 sequence (DNA): TGTGCCAGCAGTGAAATCGGGGTATCTGAAGCTTTCTTT. Translating it yields CASSEIGVSEAFF.

The chain combines TRBV7-9 with TRBJ2-1; tentatively, D is TRBD2 (6 bases). The ends were cut back, 5 bases at V and 7 bases at J, with 15 bases in the middle. There are 14 residues in the CDR3. Per germline, CDR1 SEHNR and CDR2 FQNEAQ (reference sequence). CDR3 bases: TGTGCCAGCAGCCCCCCCGGAGGGTGGAATGAGCAGTTCTTC. Protein: CASSPPGGWNEQFF.

V usage is TRBV5-1 and J usage is TRBJ2-3; TRBD2 is a possible D gene (6 bases). Trimming stripped 1 base from V and 3 bases from J, with 9 bases between. Per germline, CDR1 SGHRS and CDR2 YFSETQ. This CDR3 has 14 residues. CDR3 DNA sequence: TGCGCCAGCAGCTTGCTAGCGCGGACAGATACGCAGTATTTT. It specifies CASSLLARTDTQYF.

The chain links TRBV6-5 to TRBJ1-2; no definite D call. With 5 bases removed from V and 8 bases from J, the gap between germline ends came to 15 bases. This CDR3 region has 13 residues. CDR1 is MNHEY, CDR2 SVGAGI, per germline. The CDR3 is CASSKTPRRGYTF. CDR3 DNA: TGTGCCAGCAGTAAGACCCCGCGGCGGGGCTACACCTTC.

This chain links TRBV2 with TRBJ1-5; TRBD1 might be the D (6 bases). V lost 2 bases and J lost 0, with 8 bases in between. Looked up from germline, CDR1 is SNHLY and CDR2 is FYNNEI. The CDR3 has 15 residues. The CDR3 DNA is TGTGCCAGCAGTGAAACAGGGAATAGCAATCAGCCCCAGCATTTT. This sequence encodes CASSETGNSNQPQHF.

The J gene is TRBJ2-3, the V gene TRBV6-1, with D unclear. This CDR3 contains 16 residues. The germline V gene encodes CDR1 MNHNS and CDR2 SASEGT. Between the trimmed V and J ends, which lost 4 bases and 2 bases, there was a span of 16 bases. The CDR3, as DNA: TGTGCCAGCAGTGGATTGGCGAGAGCGCACACAGATACGCAGTATTTT. Its translation is CASSGLARAHTDTQYF.

The chain's CDR3 is CASSSSSSSGNTIYF. The CDR3 bases are TGTGCCAGCAGTTCCTCGAGTAGCTCTGGAAACACCATATATTTT. The gene calls are TRBV28 and TRBJ1-3; D remains unclear. Deletions cut 4 bases from V and 0 bases from J, with 10 bases between. This CDR3 has 15 amino acids. CDR1 and CDR2 from the germline V gene are MDHEN and SYDVKM.

V is TRBV28 and J is TRBJ2-5; weak D call: TRBD1 (6 bases). The germline gives CDR1 MDHEN, CDR2 SYDVKM. Between the trimmed V and J ends, which lost 6 bases and 3 bases, there was a span of 14 bases. CDR3 length: 14 amino acids. CDR3 amino acids: CASSPLAGEETQYF. The CDR3 DNA follows: TGTGCCAGCAGCCCCTTGGCAGGGGAAGAGACCCAGTACTTC.

The chain is built from TRBV5-1 and TRBJ1-1, with D perhaps TRBD1 (6 bases). The germline V gene encodes CDR1 SGHRS and CDR2 YFSETQ. V lost 6 bases to trimming and J lost 1 base, with 13 bases between them. The CDR3 loop spans 14 amino acids. The CDR3 protein is CASIKGGANTEAFF. Written as DNA, the CDR3 is TGCGCCAGCATTAAGGGGGGGGCGAACACTGAAGCTTTCTTT.

The CDR3 sequence: CASSVNSLNYNEQFF. The DNA for the CDR3 is TGTGCCAGCAGCGTAAACAGTCTGAACTACAATGAGCAGTTCTTC. V gene TRBV9 combines with J gene TRBJ2-1; D call uncertain. Germline V gene data show CDR1 as SGDLS and CDR2 as YYNGEE. The length of the CDR3 is 15 residues. Trimming left V 1 base short and J 3 bases short, with 11 bases between.

The CDR3 DNA reads as TGTGCCAGCAGTTTAAACAGGGCTCCCTACGAGCAGTACTTC. The encoded protein is CASSLNRAPYEQYF. The chain recombines TRBV6-5 with TRBJ2-7; possibly TRBD1 for D (6 bases). V was shortened by 4 bases and J by 2 bases, with 12 bases between the two germline ends. The CDR3 runs to 14 residues. The germline V gene encodes CDR1 MNHEY and CDR2 SVGAGI.

The chain is built from TRBV28 and TRBJ1-6; D is unresolved. The ends were cut back, 4 bases at V and 11 bases at J, with 18 bases in the middle. This CDR3 region has 15 residues. CDR1 MDHEN and CDR2 SYDVKM come from the germline V gene. Here the CDR3 DNA reads TGTGCCAGCAGTTCGGTGCCGGACTCGGGGACACCCCTCCACTTT. The encoded protein is CASSSVPDSGTPLHF.

The V call is TRBV4-1, the J call TRBJ2-5, with 8 nucleotides matching TRBD1. The J call may be in error: the DNA end matches TRBJ2-7 better. Germline CDR1 reads MGHRA; CDR2 reads YSYEKL. The CDR3 loop spans 15 amino acids. This CDR3 reads CASSQAPGGPHEQYF. Here the CDR3 DNA reads TGCGCCAGCAGCCAGGCACCAGGGGGCCCCCACGAGCAGTACTTC.

The chain carries TRBV9 and TRBJ2-7; the match to TRBD2 covers 7 bases. The germline V gene has CDR1 SGDLS and CDR2 YYNGEE. The CDR3 loop spans 14 amino acids. Germline trimming cut 3 bases from V and 4 bases from J; bases unmatched to any gene: 7. CDR3: CASSASKGGYEQYF. DNA of the CDR3: TGTGCCAGCAGCGCGTCTAAGGGAGGGTACGAGCAGTACTTC.

V gene TRBV7-2 combines with J gene TRBJ1-2, with 11 bases matching TRBD1. This CDR3 has 13 amino acids. The junction had 0 bases not matched to a gene; V was cut back by 1 base and J by 8 bases. Germline values: CDR1 SGHTA, CDR2 FQGNSA. In nucleotides, the CDR3 is TGTGCCAGCAGCTTAGGGACAGGGGGCGGCTACACCTTC. Encoded protein: CASSLGTGGGYTF.

There are a few counts of this clone. The CDR3 bases are TGTGCCAGCAGTCAACGACAGAGCAATGAGCAGTTCTTC. It is translated as CASSQRQSNEQFF. The V gene is TRBV6-5, the J gene TRBJ2-1; TRBD1 is a possible D gene (5 bases). The V gene's germline CDR1 is MNHEY and CDR2 SVGAGI. CDR3 size: 13 residues. V dropped 5 bases and J dropped 6 bases, with 11 bases sitting between them.

The chain has TRBV5-8 and TRBJ1-2, with unresolved D. The length of the CDR3 is 16 residues. CDR1 is SGHTS, CDR2 YDEGEE, per germline. V lost 2 bases, J lost 4 bases, and 18 bases lay in between. CDR3 sequence (DNA): TGTGCCAGCAGCTTAGCCTCCCCCGGCGGATTCTATGGCTACACCTTC. Encoded protein: CASSLASPGGFYGYTF.